A single T cell receptor beta chain is shown here with its context. The antigen is unknown. The entry originates in a study of CD8 T cells in ankylosing spondylitis. The CDR3 consists of 14 residues. The germline CDR1 and CDR2 sequences are SNHLY and FYNNEI. Trimming at V came to 7 bases and at J to 6 bases, leaving 8 bases not matched to a gene. Broader study findings: Reportedly, disease-linked clones are significantly enriched in ankylosing spondylitis patients' matched synovial fluid. Characteristic, it appeared, of ankylosing spondylitis blood was a TCR beta motif of fewer than 10 highly homologous variants. CD8+ by phenotype, disease-linked clones were relatively rare in peripheral blood.

Via MiXCR, TCRdb re-called the 5' RACE reads, giving one row per CDR3 protein. The sample yields about 500,000 distinct CDR3 sequences, roughly an eighth seen once. This clonotype was obtained from a male donor with ankylosing spondylitis. V gene TRBV2 combines with J gene TRBJ2-2, with 7 bases aligning to TRBD2. Material for sequencing was blood, either unsorted or a sorted T cell fraction (not recorded which). CDR3 in amino acids: CASKGGSIPGELFF. The CDR3 DNA follows: TGTGCCAGCAAGGGCGGGAGCATCCCCGGGGAGCTGTTTTTT.